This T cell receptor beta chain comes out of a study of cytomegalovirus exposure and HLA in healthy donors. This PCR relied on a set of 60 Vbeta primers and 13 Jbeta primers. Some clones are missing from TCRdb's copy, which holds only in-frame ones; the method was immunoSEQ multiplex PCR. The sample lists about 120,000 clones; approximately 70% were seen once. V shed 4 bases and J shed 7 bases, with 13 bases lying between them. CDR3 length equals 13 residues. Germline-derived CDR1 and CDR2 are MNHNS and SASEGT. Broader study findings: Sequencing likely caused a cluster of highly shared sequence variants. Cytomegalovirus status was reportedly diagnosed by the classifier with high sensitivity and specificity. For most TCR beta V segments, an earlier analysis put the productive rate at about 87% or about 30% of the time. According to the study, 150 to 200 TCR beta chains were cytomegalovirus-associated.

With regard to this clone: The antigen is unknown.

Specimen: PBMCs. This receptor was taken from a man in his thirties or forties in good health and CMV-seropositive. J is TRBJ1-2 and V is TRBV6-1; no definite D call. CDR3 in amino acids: CASSAEGLGGYTF. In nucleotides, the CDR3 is TGTGCCAGCAGTGCTGAGGGTTTGGGTGGCTACACCTTC.